This T cell receptor beta chain was obtained from a study of blood T cell repertoires in COVID-19 (dated by TCRdb to the early 2020s). Background on the whole study: Collaborator samples came from the United States, Italy and Spain and covered acute and convalescent phases of COVID-19. The prospective study material was composed of cDNA or gDNA derived from T cells, B-cell-depleted T cells, or PBMCs. Subjects who had been exposed to COVID-19, were actively infected with it, or had recovered from it provided the deeply sampled blood TCRbeta repertoires that made up the dataset. A freely available public database, intended as a resource for researchers studying the immune response to SARS-CoV-2, is where the repertoires were released. The samples were drawn from the first 160 participants of the ongoing ImmuneRACE study and from over 950 subjects provided by 6 global collaborators. The sample metadata nearly always contained a de-identified subject ID, COVID-19 status, age in years and sex. Where available, HLA class I and class II types were obtained from metadata supplied by the sample provider rather than from assay-based typing. The study at large found these results: The amount of clinical and demographic metadata varied by source and participant and was provided uncurated.

With regard to this clone: Its cognate antigen has yet to be identified. No base quality values were provided; no much bigger clone lies one nucleotide off.

Collaborating institutions collected whole blood in K2EDTA tubes following their own protocols. For TCRbeta analysis, collaborator samples were shipped as frozen whole blood, as isolated PBMCs, or as DNA extracted from either sample type. The immunoSEQ Assay, a bias-controlled multiplex PCR, was used to amplify TCRbeta CDR3 regions from genomic DNA. Per the original workflow: The number of nucleated cells in each sample was estimated from the amplification of reference gene primers within the assay. To quantify the absolute abundance of each unique TCRbeta CDR3 rearrangement, sequence reads were collapsed and filtered. For each sample, productive Simpson clonality was calculated as the square root of Simpson's diversity index across productive rearrangements. TCRdb holds this immuneACCESS table with in-frame rearrangements only. Some clones are missing; in checked studies, unresolved V genes explain under half, and the rest has no known cause. V and J calls and clone size are those listed in that table; D and trimming were worked out from the DNA. This sample holds under 60,000 clones; approximately 80% were observed only once. Jointly, the top ten make up around 50% of the sample.

Cut back by 5 bases and 3 bases, the V and J ends lie 17 bases apart. From the cysteine up to the phenylalanine, the CDR3 has a length of 15 residues. CDR3 DNA only is kept here, 45 bases in frame from base 1. From the germline V gene, CDR1 is SGHTA and CDR2 is FQGNSA. This clonotype was sampled from an older man with acute or convalescent COVID-19. The sample consisted of peripheral blood. The sequence links TRBV7-2 to TRBJ2-7; the D gene is perhaps TRBD2, on 5 matching bases. In nucleotides, the sequence is TGTGCCAGCAGCCTATTAGTTAGCGATTTCTACGAGCAGTACTTC. Translated, this is CASSLLVSDFYEQYF.